This T cell receptor beta chain was profiled in a study of T cell repertoires in cytomegalovirus infection. For the study at large: Selection of CMV epitopes for the study included recently identified HLA-C-restricted and well-studied HLA-B-restricted ones. In public TCR beta signatures, there were indications of both CMV infection and matching HLA type. General observations from the study: Dominating the ex vivo response were TCR beta clonotypes that were CMV-specific and HLA-C-restricted. CMV carriers having the relevant HLA were flagged by cumulative public TCR beta family frequency.

TCRdb fed the reads into MiXCR, producing one record per CDR3 protein. The data contain approximately 990,000 distinct CDR3 sequences, less than 40% of them singletons. Of note for this clonotype: The antigen is undetermined.

The CDR3 extends over 14 amino acids. Trimming pared 1 base from V and 3 bases from J, leaving 9 bases between. Germline V gene data show CDR1 as SEHNR and CDR2 as FQNEAQ (reference sequence). The source of this sequence is a human donor in good health (CMV status not recorded). Some clones in this sample may be carry-over from other donors' samples. J is TRBJ1-1 and V is TRBV7-9; D ambiguous. The specimen was cultured CD8+ T cells from PBMCs, collected from culture after CMV antigen stimulation. CDR3 sequence: CASSLVVSHTEAFF. In DNA, the CDR3 is TGTGCCAGCAGCTTAGTAGTTAGTCACACTGAAGCTTTCTTT.